This T cell receptor beta chain was recovered during a study of CD8 T cells in ankylosing spondylitis. Findings and caveats of the study: Characteristic, it appeared, of ankylosing spondylitis blood was a TCR beta motif of fewer than 10 highly homologous variants. Past research had described some motif variants in reactive arthritis synovial fluid and blood.

This clonotype was detected a few times. Antigen specificity is unknown. Quantitative 5'-RACE with molecular barcodes generated TCR beta libraries. TCRdb re-called the 5' RACE reads with MiXCR, one entry per CDR3 protein. The sample has fewer than 650,000 distinct CDR3 sequences; about an eighth are singletons. Trimming removed 11 bases at V and 1 base at J, with 13 bases between. Germline-derived CDR1 and CDR2 are SGHTA and FQGNSA. The CDR3 covers 13 residues. The sequencing sample was made of blood, either unsorted or a sorted T cell fraction (not recorded which). The sequence derives from a male donor with ankylosing spondylitis. J is TRBJ2-3 and V is TRBV7-2; D perhaps matches TRBD2 (6 bases). The CDR3 DNA reads TGTGCCTTCCGGAGGGTAGGCACAGATACGCAGTATTTT. Translated: CAFRRVGTDTQYF.